The 23 T cell receptor beta chains reported below all come from one sample, sequenced in a study of siplizumab effects on memory and regulatory T cells. Assay used: immunoSEQ multiplex PCR; TCRdb lists only in-frame clones, some missing. The table shows about 50,000 clones, with less than 90% occurring only once. Sequencing was performed on naive CD8+ T cells sorted from blood. The receptors were gathered from a human donor in good health.

This clone was counted once. The V call is TRBV7-9, the J call TRBJ2-7; D might be TRBD1 or TRBD2, each matching 6 bases. The CDR3 is 12 amino acids. The V end was cut by 5 bases, the J end by 7 bases, with 12 bases between. Germline V gene data show CDR1 as SEHNR and CDR2 as FQNEAQ (reference sequence). The DNA of the CDR3 is TGTGCCAGCAGCCCGCGCGGGACAGAGCAGTACTTC. Encoded protein: CASSPRGTEQYF.

The gene calls are TRBV5-8 and TRBJ2-1; 8 nucleotides align to TRBD2. Germline V gene data show CDR1 as SGHTS and CDR2 as YDEGEE. The CDR3 spans 18 residues. Trimming cost V 0 bases and J 1 base; bases outside gene matches: 9. DNA of the CDR3: TGTGCCAGCAGCTTGGAGTTGGCGAGCGGGGGTTCCTACAATGAGCAGTTCTTC. This gives the protein CASSLELASGGSYNEQFF.

V is TRBV5-4 and J is TRBJ2-4; D ambiguous. Germline V gene data show CDR1 as SGHNT and CDR2 as YYREEE (reference sequence). The ends were cut back, 0 bases at V and 8 bases at J, with 12 bases in the middle. The CDR3 is 14 residues long. CDR3 amino acids: CASSLDWLDDIQYF. CDR3 coding DNA: TGTGCCAGCAGCTTGGATTGGCTAGATGACATTCAGTACTTC. Based on the CDR3 plus reference TRBV5-4 and TRBJ2-4, the full variable domain is ETGVTQSPTHLIKTRGQQVTLRCSSQSGHNTVSWYQQALGQGPQFIFQYYREEENGRGNFPPRFSGLQFPNYSSELNVNALELDDSALYLCASSLDWLDDIQYFGAGTRLSVL.

This chain connects TRBV6-5 to TRBJ1-2; a weak D match, TRBD1 (6 bases). The CDR3 is 15 amino acids. Trimming left V 5 bases short and J 3 bases short, with 16 bases between. Germline V CDR1 and CDR2: MNHEY, SVGAGI. The CDR3 loop is CASSPFSGQHYGYTF. The CDR3, as DNA: TGTGCCAGCAGTCCCTTCAGCGGACAGCACTATGGCTACACCTTC.

This clone was seen only once. This chain connects TRBV11-2 to TRBJ2-3, with 12 positions matching TRBD2. This CDR3 has 15 residues. Germline V lookup: CDR1 SGHAT, CDR2 FQNNGV. V lost 6 bases to trimming and J lost 3 bases; unmatched junction nucleotides: 4. The CDR3 region has the DNA TGTGCCAGCAGTGGCCTAGCGGGGGGGACAGATACGCAGTATTTT. It is translated as CASSGLAGGTDTQYF. The entire variable domain, with the rest obtained from reference TRBV11-2 and TRBJ2-3, is as follows: EAGVAQSPRYKIIEKRQSVAFWCNPISGHATLYWYQQILGQGPKLLIQFQNNGVVDDSQLPKDRFSAERLKGVDSTLKIQPAKLEDSAVYLCASSGLAGGTDTQYFGPGTRLTVL.

The J gene is TRBJ1-1, the V gene TRBV19, with D unresolved. The CDR3 has 12 amino acids. Germline loops: CDR1 LNHDA, CDR2 SQIVND (reference sequence). V was clipped by 6 bases and J by 1 base, with 6 bases between them. CDR3 in amino acids: CASRVENTEAFF. Here the CDR3 DNA reads TGTGCCAGTAGAGTAGAGAACACTGAAGCTTTCTTT. The complete variable domain, with remaining parts taken from reference TRBV19 and TRBJ1-1, reads DGGITQSPKYLFRKEGQNVTLSCEQNLNHDAMYWYRQDPGQGLRLIYYSQIVNDFQKGDIAEGYSVSREKKESFPLTVTSAQKNPTAFYLCASRVENTEAFFGQGTRLTVV.

This clone was detected a few times. The chain is built from TRBV5-5 and TRBJ2-7; D is undetermined. V gave up 0 bases and J gave up 6 bases, with 1 base separating them. Germline V gene data show CDR1 as SGHKS and CDR2 as YYEKEE (reference sequence). The CDR3 runs 10 residues. The CDR3 loop is CASSLVEQYF. In DNA form, the CDR3 reads TGTGCCAGCAGCTTGGTCGAGCAGTACTTC.

This sequence joins TRBV7-6 and TRBJ2-7; 12 bases are a match to TRBD1. CDR1 is SGHVS and CDR2 is FNYEAQ in the germline V gene. The CDR3 covers 18 residues. V lost 5 bases, J lost 0 bases, and 11 bases stayed unmatched. The CDR3 reads CASSAGTGGGGNSYEQYF. CDR3 nucleotide sequence: TGTGCCAGCAGCGCCGGGACAGGGGGCGGCGGTAACTCCTACGAGCAGTACTTC.

The rearrangement joins TRBV7-9 to TRBJ2-5, with TRBD1 matching 9 bases. The V and J ends lost 7 bases and 11 bases, in that order; junction bases with no gene match: 23. The CDR3 extends over 17 amino acids. The germline gives CDR1 SEHNR, CDR2 FQNEAQ (reference sequence). The DNA of the CDR3 is TGTGCCAGCACTAAGCCCCCCACACAGGGGGCCTCCGGGGAGCAGTACTTC. It codes for CASTKPPTQGASGEQYF.

This rearrangement joins TRBV10-1 to TRBJ2-7, with TRBD1 as a possible D gene (8 bases). CDR3 size: 15 residues. Germline values: CDR1 WNHNN, CDR2 SYGVQD (reference sequence). The V end was cut by 4 bases, the J end by 2 bases, with 15 bases between. CDR3 in amino acids: CASSATGGGTYEQYF. For the CDR3, the DNA is TGCGCCAGCAGTGCCACAGGGGGAGGGACCTACGAGCAGTACTTC.

The chain joins TRBV2 to TRBJ2-3; 11 bases are shared with TRBD2. Germline lookup yields CDR1 SNHLY and CDR2 FYNNEI. The ends lost 8 bases at V and 2 bases at J; junction bases unmatched: 6. This CDR3 region has 15 residues. The CDR3 DNA reads as TGTGCCAGCCACGCTAGCGGGGGGTACACAGATACGCAGTATTTT. The encoded protein is CASHASGGYTDTQYF.

V and J are TRBV19 and TRBJ2-7, with D possibly TRBD1 on 6 matching bases. Germline lookup yields CDR1 LNHDA and CDR2 SQIVND (reference sequence). This CDR3 is built from 14 residues. V was shortened by 6 bases and J by 1 base, with 13 bases between the two germline ends. CDR3 region: CASSPVRGSYEQYF. The CDR3 nucleotides are TGTGCCAGTAGCCCCGTTAGGGGGTCCTACGAGCAGTACTTC.

The chain joins TRBV10-1 to TRBJ2-3; 8 bases line up with TRBD1. V lost 0 bases and J lost 4; bases outside the gene matches: 12. CDR1 is WNHNN and CDR2 is SYGVQD in the germline V gene (reference sequence). This CDR3 contains 18 residues. The CDR3 spells CASSESTDRVWPADTQYF. The CDR3 region has the DNA TGCGCCAGCAGTGAGTCGACGGACAGGGTTTGGCCCGCAGATACGCAGTATTTT.

This sequence joins TRBV18 and TRBJ1-1, with a tentative D call TRBD1 (5 bases). Germline values: CDR1 KGHSH, CDR2 LQKENI. Trimming cost V 1 base and J 7 bases, with 7 bases left between them. CDR3 size: 12 residues. This CDR3 is CASSPRGVEAFF. CDR3 sequence (DNA): TGTGCCAGCTCACCACGGGGGGTTGAAGCTTTCTTT.

The J gene is TRBJ2-1, the V gene TRBV7-3; tentatively, D is TRBD1 or TRBD2 (5 bases each). The germline CDR1 and CDR2 sequences are SGHTA and FQGTGA. This CDR3 is 16 amino acids long. V lost 5 bases to trimming and J lost 0 bases, with 14 bases between them. The CDR3 DNA follows: TGTGCCAGCAGCCCCGTAATGGGGGACTCCTACAATGAGCAGTTCTTC. Its translation is CASSPVMGDSYNEQFF.

The chain recombines TRBV7-2 with TRBJ2-7, with 10 bases identical to TRBD2. After removal of 5 bases from V and 1 base from J, the junction contained 8 bases not matched to a gene. This CDR3 is built from 16 residues. Per germline, CDR1 SGHTA and CDR2 FQGNSA. The CDR3 protein is CASSPGALAGSYEQYF. CDR3 bases: TGTGCCAGCAGCCCTGGCGCACTAGCGGGATCCTACGAGCAGTACTTC.

This chain uses TRBV14 with TRBJ2-1; D gene unclear. Germline V gives CDR1 SGHDN, CDR2 FVKESK. This CDR3 is built from 15 residues. With 0 bases removed from V and 1 base from J, the gap between germline ends came to 7 bases. The CDR3 loop is CASSQETESYNEQFF. As DNA, the CDR3 is TGTGCCAGCAGCCAAGAGACCGAATCCTACAATGAGCAGTTCTTC.

This chain uses TRBV19 with TRBJ2-7; possible D gene TRBD1, 6 bases. Trimming stripped 5 bases from V and 3 bases from J, with 17 bases between. Germline V gene lookup returns CDR1 LNHDA and CDR2 SQIVND (reference sequence). The CDR3 totals 15 residues. The CDR3 DNA is TGTGCCAGTAGTCTCGGGACACGGGGTATCTACGAGCAGTACTTC. It translates to CASSLGTRGIYEQYF.

The rearrangement uses TRBV13 and TRBJ1-1, with 9 bases lining up with TRBD1. J lost 0 bases, V lost 1 base, and 6 bases had no gene match. This CDR3 region has 17 residues. CDR1 PRHDT and CDR2 FYEKMQ come from the germline V gene (reference sequence). CDR3 loop: CASSLDRGRFLNTEAFF. The CDR3 bases are TGTGCCAGCAGCTTAGACAGGGGGCGATTCCTGAACACTGAAGCTTTCTTT.

The CDR3 region is CASSQGPGAGQETQYF. CDR3 DNA: TGCGCCAGCAGCCAAGGCCCGGGGGCCGGGCAAGAGACCCAGTACTTC. The chain has TRBV4-1 and TRBJ2-5; D may correspond to TRBD1 or TRBD2 (6 bases each). Germline V lookup: CDR1 MGHRA, CDR2 YSYEKL. There are 16 residues in the CDR3. V lost 1 base and J 2 bases, leaving 14 bases between the germline ends.

The rearrangement uses TRBV5-1 and TRBJ1-4; no reliable D call. Trimming took 0 bases from V and 0 from J, leaving 9 bases between them. The CDR3 covers 16 residues. CDR1 SGHRS and CDR2 YFSETQ come from the germline V gene. CDR3 in amino acids: CASSLEAVATNEKLFF. The CDR3 nucleotides read TGCGCCAGCAGCTTGGAGGCAGTTGCAACTAATGAAAAACTGTTTTTT.

This clone was recorded a few times. The chain joins TRBV19 to TRBJ2-7, with 10 positions matching TRBD1. Per the germline V gene, CDR1 is LNHDA and CDR2 is SQIVND (reference sequence). With 6 bases clipped from V and 2 bases from J, the junction kept 4 bases outside the gene matches. The CDR3 totals 14 residues. As DNA, the CDR3 is TGTGCCAGTAGCCTGGGGACAGGGGCCTACGAGCAGTACTTC. Encoded protein: CASSLGTGAYEQYF.

V is TRBV27 and J is TRBJ1-2; 8 bases align to TRBD1. Germline V gene data show CDR1 as MNHEY and CDR2 as SMNVEV (reference sequence). The CDR3 is made up of 15 amino acids. With 3 bases clipped from V and 5 bases from J, the junction kept 8 bases outside the gene matches. CDR3 nucleotide sequence: TGTGCCAGCAGTTTCTCGACAGGGGCTGGGTATGGCTACACCTTC. Encoded protein: CASSFSTGAGYGYTF.